Below, 2 T cell receptor beta chains from the same sample are listed, as sequenced in a study of molecular identifiers for immune sequencing clone quantification. Via MiXCR, TCRdb re-called the PCR reads, giving one row per CDR3 protein. The table shows about 320,000 distinct CDR3 sequences, with under 25% occurring only once. Specimen: naive CD8+ T cells from blood, with Jurkat cell RNA spiked in. The sample's subset: FACS-sorted CD8+CD4-CCR7+CD45RA+ naive T cells. The receptor source for this set is a human donor in good health. Some libraries in this study had Jurkat cell RNA spiked in.

V is TRBV3-1 and J is TRBJ2-3; the D is unclear. The length of the CDR3 is 15 residues. With 4 bases removed from V and 2 bases from J, the gap between germline ends came to 13 bases. CDR1 and CDR2 (germline): LGHDT, YNNKEL (reference sequence). In DNA form, the CDR3 reads TGTGCCAGCAGCCTCACGTCCCCCCTCACAGATACGCAGTATTTT. Protein: CASSLTSPLTDTQYF.

This clonotype was counted a few times. The chain employs TRBV11-2 and TRBJ2-3, with TRBD2 matching 10 bases. The CDR3 extends over 16 amino acids. Per the germline V gene, CDR1 is SGHAT and CDR2 is FQNNGV. V lost 5 bases and J lost 2; bases outside the gene matches: 7. The CDR3 protein is CASSIPGTSDTDTQYF. The CDR3 DNA reads TGTGCCAGCAGCATTCCCGGGACTAGCGACACAGATACGCAGTATTTT. Drawing the rest from reference TRBV11-2 and TRBJ2-3, the complete variable domain is EAGVAQSPRYKIIEKRQSVAFWCNPISGHATLYWYQQILGQGPKLLIQFQNNGVVDDSQLPKDRFSAERLKGVDSTLKIQPAKLEDSAVYLCASSIPGTSDTDTQYFGPGTRLTVL.